These 21 T cell receptor beta chains were sequenced from one sample in a study of blood T cell repertoires in COVID-19. TCRdb's copy holds only in-frame clones and misses some; the assay was immunoSEQ multiplex PCR. The sample records around 58,000 clones, approximately 85% being singletons. The source material was peripheral blood. These receptors were taken from a human donor in a cohort sampled during active COVID-19.

The chain joins TRBV11-2 to TRBJ2-3, with 8 bases fitting TRBD1. The CDR3 sequence is 14 residues long. The germline V gene has CDR1 SGHAT and CDR2 FQNNGV. The trim removed 5 bases at V and 9 bases at J, leaving 10 bases unmatched. The CDR3 here is CASSPKTQGATQYF. The CDR3 DNA reads as TGTGCCAGCAGCCCAAAAACCCAGGGGGCCACGCAGTATTTT. Supplemented by reference TRBV11-2 and TRBJ2-3, the full variable domain reads EAGVAQSPRYKIIEKRQSVAFWCNPISGHATLYWYQQILGQGPKLLIQFQNNGVVDDSQLPKDRFSAERLKGVDSTLKIQPAKLEDSAVYLCASSPKTQGATQYFGPGTRLTVL.

This chain joins TRBV19 and TRBJ2-5, with 8 bases identical to TRBD1. After removal of 9 bases from V and 4 bases from J, the junction contained 10 bases not matched to a gene. The CDR3 is 14 residues long. The germline V gene has CDR1 LNHDA and CDR2 SQIVND (reference sequence). CDR3 in DNA: TGTGCCAGCCGAAGAACAGGGGGAAGAGAGACCCAGTACTTC. The encoded protein is CASRRTGGRETQYF.

This clone was counted a few times. This chain connects TRBV7-2 to TRBJ2-3, with 12 nucleotides matching TRBD2. CDR3 size: 19 residues. Looked up from germline, CDR1 is SGHTA and CDR2 is FQGNSA. V was pared by 4 bases and J by 3 bases, with 14 bases of the junction left unmatched. This CDR3 is CASSSSPPSGGALTDTQYF. CDR3 coding DNA: TGTGCCAGCAGCTCCTCCCCCCCTAGCGGGGGGGCCTTGACAGATACGCAGTATTTT.

V usage is TRBV3-1 (or the pseudogene TRBV3-2) and J usage is TRBJ2-4; a possible D gene is TRBD1 (6 bases). V was cut by 6 bases and J by 1 base, with 22 bases left in between. The CDR3 totals 18 residues. Germline V gives CDR1 LGHDT, CDR2 YNNKEL (reference sequence). CDR3 loop: CASRPQGKSGAAKNIQYF. CDR3 sequence (DNA): TGTGCCAGCAGACCCCAGGGGAAGTCCGGGGCGGCCAAAAACATTCAGTACTTC.

The chain combines TRBV5-1 with TRBJ2-5; 9 bases are a match to TRBD2. The V gene's germline CDR1 is SGHRS and CDR2 YFSETQ. Trimming removed 3 bases from V and 1 base from J; junction bases left unmatched: 4. This CDR3 contains 15 residues. Here the CDR3 DNA reads TGCGCCAGCAGCTCCCTGGGACTAGCCCAAGAGACCCAGTACTTC. Translated, it gives CASSSLGLAQETQYF.

This chain uses TRBV5-5 with TRBJ1-3; the D is unclear. V dropped 4 bases and J dropped 0 bases, with 14 bases sitting between them. The CDR3 extends over 16 amino acids. Germline V gene lookup returns CDR1 SGHKS and CDR2 YYEKEE (reference sequence). CDR3 residues: CASSPGAGSSGNTIYF. Here the CDR3 DNA reads TGTGCCAGCAGCCCTGGCGCGGGGAGCTCTGGAAACACCATATATTTT.

This chain links TRBV11-2 with TRBJ1-5; D call uncertain. The germline V gene encodes CDR1 SGHAT and CDR2 FQNNGV. V was shortened by 5 bases and J by 0 bases, with 17 bases between the two germline ends. The CDR3 length is 17 residues. The CDR3 DNA reads TGTGCCAGCAGCGTACTAGGGCCACGACATAGCAATCAGCCCCAGCATTTT. Translation gives CASSVLGPRHSNQPQHF.

The V call is TRBV5-5, the J call TRBJ1-6; D perhaps matches TRBD1 (5 bases). This CDR3 comprises 17 residues. V was shortened by 3 bases and J by 2 bases, with 15 bases between the two germline ends. Germline V gives CDR1 SGHKS, CDR2 YYEKEE (reference sequence). The DNA of the CDR3 is TGTGCCAGCAGCTCAGACAGTTGGAGGGCCTATAATTCACCCCTCCACTTT. Its protein product is CASSSDSWRAYNSPLHF.

The V call is TRBV20-1, the J call TRBJ1-6; the match to TRBD1 covers 7 bases. This CDR3 has 14 amino acids. The V segment lost 3 bases and the J segment 6 bases; nucleotides outside the gene matches: 5. Germline lookup yields CDR1 DFQATT and CDR2 SNEGSKA (reference sequence). The CDR3 sequence is CSASPDRANSPLHF. The CDR3 DNA is TGCAGTGCTAGTCCTGACAGGGCTAATTCACCCCTCCACTTT.

By frequency in the sample, this clone is medium-sized. The J gene is TRBJ2-1, the V gene TRBV19, with 15 bases that match TRBD2. The CDR3 covers 17 residues. The germline CDR1 and CDR2 sequences are LNHDA and SQIVND (reference sequence). V trimming: 7 bases; J trimming: 0 bases; junction bases outside the gene matches: 4. The CDR3 protein is CASIGTSGGSSYNEQFF. CDR3 DNA sequence: TGTGCCAGTATCGGGACTAGCGGGGGGAGCTCCTACAATGAGCAGTTCTTC.

V usage is TRBV15 and J usage is TRBJ1-2; the match to TRBD1 covers 8 bases. With 4 bases clipped from V and 3 bases from J, the junction kept 7 bases outside the gene matches. The length of the CDR3 is 15 residues. CDR1 is LNHNV and CDR2 is YYDKDF in the germline V gene (reference sequence). The CDR3 protein is CATSITTGVYYGYTF. CDR3 coding DNA: TGTGCCACCAGCATAACGACAGGGGTCTACTATGGCTACACCTTC. The full variable domain, rest sourced from reference TRBV15 and TRBJ1-2, is DAMVIQNPRYQVTQFGKPVTLSCSQTLNHNVMYWYQQKSSQAPKLLFHYYDKDFNNEADTPDNFQSRRPNTSFCFLDIRSPGLGDTAMYLCATSITTGVYYGYTFGSGTRLTVV.

The V gene is TRBV11-2, the J gene TRBJ2-3; D may be TRBD2 (5 bases). The CDR3 spans 14 residues. The V gene's germline CDR1 is SGHAT and CDR2 FQNNGV. V was trimmed by 1 base and J by 5 bases, leaving 10 bases between them. The DNA for the CDR3 is TGTGCCAGCAGCTTAGCGCTAGCAGGAGATACGCAGTATTTT. This gives the protein CASSLALAGDTQYF.

The J gene is TRBJ2-2, the V gene TRBV29-1; D is unresolved. Germline assignment: CDR1 SQVTM and CDR2 ANQGSEA. Trimming took 4 bases from V and 5 from J, leaving 14 bases between them. This CDR3 contains 14 residues. The CDR3 region is CSVGERYGTGELFF. The CDR3 bases are TGCAGCGTTGGCGAGCGCTATGGTACCGGGGAGCTGTTTTTT.

This rearrangement joins TRBV7-9 to TRBJ1-5; D may be TRBD1 (5 bases). The CDR3 has 12 residues. V was cut by 5 bases and J by 6 bases, with 8 bases left in between. Germline lookup yields CDR1 SEHNR and CDR2 FQNEAQ (reference sequence). CDR3 loop: CASSVDTQPQHF. The CDR3 coding sequence is TGTGCCAGCAGCGTGGACACTCAGCCCCAGCATTTT.

J is TRBJ1-5 and V is TRBV10-3; D is possibly TRBD1 (5 bases). V lost 7 bases and J lost 4, with 11 bases in between. Germline CDR1 reads ENHRY; CDR2 reads SYGVKD. This CDR3 has 13 amino acids. CDR3 protein: CAITAGVNQPQHF. The CDR3 nucleotides are TGTGCCATCACCGCGGGGGTAAATCAGCCCCAGCATTTT.

This CDR3 reads CASSHPGGSYNEQFF. CDR3 bases: TGCGCCAGCAGCCACCCGGGGGGGTCCTACAATGAGCAGTTCTTC. The chain recombines TRBV4-1 with TRBJ2-1; 8 bases align to TRBD2. This CDR3 comprises 15 residues. Germline V gene lookup returns CDR1 MGHRA and CDR2 YSYEKL. The ends lost 3 bases at V and 1 base at J; junction bases unmatched: 2.

The genes are TRBV5-1 and TRBJ2-5, with D perhaps matching TRBD1 (6 bases). The germline V gene has CDR1 SGHRS and CDR2 YFSETQ. The CDR3 runs to 15 residues. The ends were cut back, 4 bases at V and 1 base at J, with 14 bases in the middle. Written as DNA, the CDR3 is TGCGCCAGCAGCCCACTTACAGGGCCCCAAGAGACCCAGTACTTC. Translation gives CASSPLTGPQETQYF. Full variable domain (missing parts from reference TRBV5-1 and TRBJ2-5): KAGVTQTPRYLIKTRGQQVTLSCSPISGHRSVSWYQQTPGQGLQFLFEYFSETQRNKGNFPGRFSGRQFSNSRSEMNVSTLELGDSALYLCASSPLTGPQETQYFGPGTRLLVL.

CDR3: CASSRGKGQGGTDTQYF. DNA of the CDR3: TGTGCCAGTAGTAGGGGGAAAGGACAGGGGGGCACAGATACGCAGTATTTT. The chain couples TRBV19 to TRBJ2-3; 10 positions agree with TRBD1. Per germline, CDR1 LNHDA and CDR2 SQIVND (reference sequence). V dropped 4 bases and J dropped 1; count of bases not matched to a gene: 8. This CDR3 is 17 amino acids long.

This clone has a handful of counts. V and J are TRBV10-1 and TRBJ1-1; D perhaps matches TRBD1 (5 bases). V lost 3 bases and J lost 10, with 15 bases in between. This CDR3 region has 13 residues. Germline CDR1 WNHNN, CDR2 SYGVQD (reference sequence). CDR3 region: CASSEGANLPAFF. The CDR3 bases are TGCGCCAGCAGTGAAGGGGCGAATTTGCCAGCTTTCTTT.

The rearrangement links TRBV10-3 to TRBJ2-3; tentatively, D is TRBD2 (6 bases). V was pared by 3 bases and J by 0 bases, with 10 bases between. There are 15 residues in the CDR3. Germline V CDR1 and CDR2: ENHRY, SYGVKD. The CDR3, as DNA: TGTGCCATCAGTGATCTGGACTACAGCACAGATACGCAGTATTTT. This codes for CAISDLDYSTDTQYF.

This clone was seen only once. The chain uses TRBV7-2 and TRBJ2-5, with a possible D match to TRBD1 (5 bases). CDR3 length equals 14 residues. V lost 5 bases to trimming and J lost 4 bases, with 14 bases between them. Germline V lookup: CDR1 SGHTA, CDR2 FQGNSA. The CDR3 loop is CASSPGSHAETQYF. The CDR3 DNA sequence: TGTGCCAGCAGCCCAGGGTCTCACGCAGAGACCCAGTACTTC.